This passage covers 11 T cell receptor beta chains from one sample sequenced in a study of T cell repertoires in cytomegalovirus infection. TCRdb called the reads again in MiXCR, with one record for every CDR3 protein. The sample shows 310,000 or so distinct CDR3 sequences, under 20% of them seen only once. The sample consisted of PBMCs. These receptors all stem from a human donor in good health (CMV status not recorded). Some clones in this sample may be carry-over from other donors' samples.

This CDR3 is CSARDPGRGDNQPQHF. The CDR3 bases are TGCAGTGCTAGAGATCCAGGACGAGGTGACAATCAGCCCCAGCATTTT. V usage is TRBV20-1 and J usage is TRBJ1-5; no clear D. The V gene lost 0 bases and the J gene lost 3 bases, with 15 bases spanning the gap. The V gene's germline CDR1 is DFQATT and CDR2 SNEGSKA (reference sequence). CDR3 size: 16 residues.

The chain has TRBV6-1 and TRBJ2-2; 10 bases fit TRBD1. The CDR3 has 14 residues. J lost 7 bases, V lost 8 bases, and 7 bases had no gene match. The V gene's germline CDR1 is MNHNS and CDR2 SASEGT. The CDR3 sequence: CASRPGTGVGELFF. The CDR3 nucleotides are TGTGCCAGCCGTCCCGGGACAGGGGTCGGGGAGCTGTTTTTT.

The chain is built from TRBV2 and TRBJ2-3; possible D gene TRBD2, 6 bases. This CDR3 region has 14 residues. The V end lost 4 bases, the J end lost 8 bases, and 16 bases lay between the germline ends. Germline lookup yields CDR1 SNHLY and CDR2 FYNNEI. The CDR3 is CASSGGTCGSTQYF. CDR3 sequence (DNA): TGTGCCAGCAGTGGCGGGACTTGCGGTAGTACGCAGTATTTT.

The V gene is TRBV9, the J gene TRBJ1-1, with D unclear. Germline V CDR1 and CDR2: SGDLS, YYNGEE. V was cut by 0 bases and J by 4 bases, with 10 bases left in between. The CDR3 covers 14 residues. CDR3 sequence: CASSVGGAPTEAFF. The CDR3 DNA reads TGTGCCAGCAGCGTAGGGGGAGCACCCACTGAAGCTTTCTTT.

There are many counts of this clonotype. The chain combines TRBV7-2 with TRBJ2-5; the D gene is possibly TRBD2 (5 bases). Germline-derived CDR1 and CDR2 are SGHTA and FQGNSA. The CDR3 contains 12 residues. The V gene lost 5 bases and the J gene lost 4 bases, with 8 bases spanning the gap. The CDR3 reads CASSRGRETQYF. The CDR3 DNA reads TGTGCCAGCAGCAGAGGGAGAGAGACCCAGTACTTC.

Ten or more counts support this clonotype. V gene TRBV7-2 combines with J gene TRBJ1-6; 9 bases agree with TRBD1. Trimming at V came to 5 bases and at J to 7 bases, leaving 6 bases not matched to a gene. CDR1 and CDR2 from the germline V gene are SGHTA and FQGNSA. This CDR3 contains 15 residues. The CDR3 nucleotides read TGTGCCAGCAGCCGGACAGGGGAAGAAAATTCACCCCTCCACTTT. Its protein is CASSRTGEENSPLHF.

This clonotype was observed a handful of times. The J gene is TRBJ2-3, the V gene TRBV10-3; D ambiguous. This CDR3 has 11 residues. V was shortened by 11 bases and J by 4 bases, with 10 bases between the two germline ends. The germline gives CDR1 ENHRY, CDR2 SYGVKD. The CDR3, as DNA: TGTGCCCTGGGCGGCGCAGATACGCAGTATTTT. It specifies CALGGADTQYF.

The rearrangement links TRBV7-9 to TRBJ1-4; D gene uncertain. The CDR3 runs to 16 residues. Germline lookup yields CDR1 SEHNR and CDR2 FQNEAQ (reference sequence). Trimming removed 1 base from V and 4 bases from J, with 13 bases in between. CDR3 amino acids: CASSLGWGSGNEKLFF. In DNA, the CDR3 is TGTGCCAGCAGCTTAGGTTGGGGTTCGGGTAATGAAAAACTGTTTTTT. The full variable domain, its missing parts supplied by reference TRBV7-9 and TRBJ1-4, is DTGVSQNPRHKITKRGQNVTFRCDPISEHNRLYWYRQTLGQGPEFLTYFQNEAQLEKSRLLSDRFSAERPKGSFSTLEIQRTEQGDSAMYLCASSLGWGSGNEKLFFGSGTQLSVL.

This clonotype was found a few times. The chain links TRBV10-3 to TRBJ1-2; 11 bases agree with TRBD1. CDR3 length: 16 amino acids. V dropped 2 bases and J dropped 4; count of bases not matched to a gene: 6. Germline V CDR1 and CDR2: ENHRY, SYGVKD. CDR3 DNA sequence: TGTGCCATCAGTGAGGGGGGACAGGGGGTCTTCTATGGCTACACCTTC. Amino acid sequence: CAISEGGQGVFYGYTF.

There are many counts of this clonotype. The chain has TRBV12-3 or TRBV12-4 and TRBJ2-6; D unclear. Trimming cost V 2 bases and J 2 bases, with 4 bases left between them. The CDR3 extends over 14 amino acids. The CDR3 nucleotides are TGTGCCAGCAGTTTAACACCTGGGGCCAACGTCCTGACTTTC. This codes for CASSLTPGANVLTF.

This clonotype appeared a few times. The gene calls are TRBV6-5 and TRBJ2-3; 7 nucleotides align to TRBD2. The germline V gene encodes CDR1 MNHEY and CDR2 SVGAGI. Germline trimming cut 3 bases from V and 1 base from J; bases unmatched to any gene: 1. This CDR3 region has 14 residues. The CDR3 DNA reads TGTGCCAGCAGTTATGCGGGGGGCACAGATACGCAGTATTTT. This translates into CASSYAGGTDTQYF.